Listed here are 27 T cell receptor beta chains from one sample, sequenced in a study of cytomegalovirus exposure and HLA in healthy donors (dated by TCRdb to between 2016 and 2019). Library creation used the immunoSEQ multiplex PCR assay. The multiplex PCR relied on a mix of 60 forward primers for TCR Vbeta segments and 13 reverse primers for TCR Jbeta segments. Not all clones reach the TCRdb copy of this immuneACCESS table, which keeps in-frame sequences only. Checked studies attribute under half of the gap to unresolved V genes and leave the rest unexplained. Counted in this sample were approximately 180,000 clones; around 81% of them appeared once. The ten top clones hold roughly 2% of the sample. Sample: PBMCs. The source of these receptors is a woman in her twenties or thirties in good health and CMV-seronegative.

Only a few counts were recorded for this clone. This chain links TRBV6-5 with TRBJ2-7; 11 bases align to TRBD2. Per the germline V gene, CDR1 is MNHEY and CDR2 is SVGAGI. The CDR3 has 14 amino acids. J was trimmed by 1 base and V by 6 bases; bases with no gene match: 2. CDR3 protein: CASRPSGRSYEQYF. CDR3 coding DNA: TGTGCCAGCAGACCTAGCGGGAGGTCCTACGAGCAGTACTTC.

The V call is TRBV7-9, the J call TRBJ2-3; maybe TRBD2 (6 bases). Trimming stripped 5 bases from V and 2 bases from J, with 17 bases between. CDR1 is SEHNR, CDR2 FQNEAQ, per germline (reference sequence). The length of the CDR3 is 16 residues. The CDR3 sequence: CASSLRSAGPTDTQYF. The CDR3 bases are TGTGCCAGCAGCCTCCGCAGTGCGGGACCCACAGATACGCAGTATTTT.

This clone was seen only a few times. This chain joins TRBV7-2 and TRBJ2-7; TRBD2 is a possible D gene (5 bases). Germline V gives CDR1 SGHTA, CDR2 FQGNSA. This CDR3 is built from 16 residues. With 5 bases removed from V and 2 bases from J, the gap between germline ends came to 19 bases. CDR3 amino acids: CASSPFPRTGTYEQYF. CDR3 bases: TGTGCCAGCAGCCCATTCCCAAGGACGGGGACCTACGAGCAGTACTTC.

This clone was found once. This sequence joins TRBV7-9 and TRBJ2-1; D possibly corresponds to TRBD1 (6 bases). Deletions cut 5 bases from V and 5 bases from J, with 10 bases between. This CDR3 spans 13 amino acids. Germline CDR1 is SEHNR and CDR2 is FQNEAQ (reference sequence). CDR3 loop: CASSNRENNEQFF. Written as DNA, the CDR3 is TGTGCCAGCAGCAACAGGGAAAACAATGAGCAGTTCTTC.

This clone was observed a handful of times. V gene TRBV14 combines with J gene TRBJ2-7; 7 positions agree with TRBD2. Germline CDR1 SGHDN, CDR2 FVKESK. The CDR3 extends over 16 amino acids. The ends lost 0 bases at V and 6 bases at J; junction bases unmatched: 11. CDR3 in amino acids: CASSQDRMGGHPEQYF. As DNA, the CDR3 is TGTGCCAGCAGCCAAGATCGTATGGGAGGGCACCCCGAGCAGTACTTC. The entire variable domain, with the rest obtained from reference TRBV14 and TRBJ2-7, is as follows: EAGVTQFPSHSVIEKGQTVTLRCDPISGHDNLYWYRRVMGKEIKFLLHFVKESKQDESGMPNNRFLAERTGGTYSTLKVQPAELEDSGVYFCASSQDRMGGHPEQYFGPGTRLTVT.

The V and J genes are TRBV7-2 and TRBJ1-6; TRBD1 matches 8 bases. Germline V gene sequence: CDR1 SGHTA, CDR2 FQGNSA. The CDR3 has 15 amino acids. The ends lost 1 base at V and 9 bases at J; junction bases unmatched: 5. The CDR3 reads CASSLGDRGGSPLHF. In nucleotides, the CDR3 is TGTGCCAGCAGCTTAGGAGACAGGGGTGGTTCACCCCTCCACTTT.

The chain combines TRBV2 with TRBJ2-7; TRBD1 matches 8 bases. This CDR3 contains 14 residues. Germline V gives CDR1 SNHLY, CDR2 FYNNEI. J was trimmed by 4 bases and V by 5 bases; bases with no gene match: 7. The CDR3: CASSIDRGNYEQYF. CDR3 DNA: TGTGCCAGCAGTATAGACAGGGGTAATTACGAGCAGTACTTC.

The V call is TRBV7-2, the J call TRBJ2-7; D not resolved. The V end lost 6 bases, the J end lost 2 bases, and 8 bases lay between the germline ends. The CDR3 is 12 residues long. Germline CDR1 and CDR2: SGHTA and FQGNSA. As DNA, the CDR3 is TGTGCCAGCAGTCAAATCCCCTACGAGCAGTACTTC. Protein: CASSQIPYEQYF.

V and J are TRBV2 and TRBJ1-6, with a possible D match to TRBD1 (6 bases). CDR1 is SNHLY and CDR2 is FYNNEI in the germline V gene. This CDR3 region has 12 residues. V lost 6 bases, J lost 9 bases, and 9 bases lay in between. The CDR3 bases are TGTGCCAGCAGACAGGGTACTTCACCCCTCCACTTT. It yields the protein CASRQGTSPLHF.

This clone turned up a few times. This chain joins TRBV30 and TRBJ2-7, with a tentative D call TRBD2 (7 bases). V lost 2 bases, J lost 11 bases, and 22 bases lay in between. In germline, CDR1 is GTSNPN, CDR2 SVGIG (reference sequence). The CDR3 loop spans 14 amino acids. CDR3: CAWSRGGAGSLEYF. CDR3 in DNA: TGTGCCTGGAGTAGGGGGGGCGCGGGGAGTCTGGAGTACTTC.

The rearrangement links TRBV14 to TRBJ1-1, with TRBD1 matching 8 bases. V shed 4 bases, J shed 5 bases, and the junction held 6 bases outside the gene matches. Germline V gene data show CDR1 as SGHDN and CDR2 as FVKESK. The CDR3 runs to 14 residues. The DNA of the CDR3 is TGTGCCAGCAGCCCCCAGGGGGCAAGGACTGAAGCTTTCTTT. Its protein is CASSPQGARTEAFF.

The V and J genes are TRBV4-3 and TRBJ1-4, with D unresolved. Trimming removed 0 bases at V and 6 bases at J, with 11 bases between. This CDR3 contains 15 residues. Germline CDR1 LGHNA, CDR2 YSLEER. The chain's CDR3 is CASSQDRHQYEKLFF. CDR3 DNA sequence: TGCGCCAGCAGCCAAGACAGGCATCAGTATGAAAAACTGTTTTTT.

This clone was seen a few times. The rearrangement links TRBV5-1 to TRBJ2-2; 9 nucleotides line up with TRBD1. Trimming cost V 3 bases and J 5 bases; bases outside gene matches: 11. This CDR3 has 17 amino acids. The germline CDR1 and CDR2 sequences are SGHRS and YFSETQ. CDR3 in DNA: TGCGCCAGCAGCTCGATACAGGGGGCGCGTCTGACCGGGGAGCTGTTTTTT. Translating gives CASSSIQGARLTGELFF.

This clone was recorded only once. The chain employs TRBV5-4 and TRBJ2-5, with D possibly matching TRBD1 (6 bases). Germline V CDR1 and CDR2: SGHNT, YYREEE (reference sequence). Trimming cost V 0 bases and J 11 bases, with 17 bases left between them. CDR3 length equals 14 residues. CDR3 DNA sequence: TGTGCCAGCAGCTTGGCCAATCTCAGGGGTGGTCAGTACTTC. Protein product: CASSLANLRGGQYF.

V gene TRBV10-3 combines with J gene TRBJ2-5, with 14 bases fitting TRBD2. Germline loops: CDR1 ENHRY, CDR2 SYGVKD. V lost 6 bases and J lost 2; bases outside the gene matches: 2. This CDR3 has 15 amino acids. In DNA, the CDR3 is TGTGCCATCAGAGGGACTAGCGGGGGACAAGAGACCCAGTACTTC. It is translated as CAIRGTSGGQETQYF.

The V gene is TRBV19, the J gene TRBJ1-2; D is possibly TRBD1 (5 bases). V was cut by 3 bases and J by 3 bases, with 11 bases left in between. Germline V gene sequence: CDR1 LNHDA, CDR2 SQIVND (reference sequence). This CDR3 has 14 residues. This CDR3 is CASSINGGDYGYTF. Written as DNA, the CDR3 is TGTGCCAGTAGTATCAACGGAGGGGACTATGGCTACACCTTC.

This sequence joins TRBV28 and TRBJ2-5; D remains ambiguous. TRBJ2-7 matches the DNA end more closely, so the J call is doubtful. Germline loops: CDR1 MDHEN, CDR2 SYDVKM. This CDR3 is 11 amino acids long. The DNA of the CDR3 is TGTGCCAGCAGTTTTGACTACGAGCAGTACTTC. Translation gives CASSFDYEQYF.

The rearrangement links TRBV4-3 to TRBJ2-7, with D tentatively TRBD2 (6 bases). The CDR3 extends over 13 amino acids. V lost 0 bases, J lost 4 bases, and 7 bases lay in between. In germline, CDR1 is LGHNA, CDR2 YSLEER. DNA of the CDR3: TGCGCCAGCAGCCAAGAAGGAGGGTACGAGCAGTACTTC. This sequence encodes CASSQEGGYEQYF.

Of note for this clone: The same CDR3 also results from other DNA sequences found in this sample. The chain links TRBV18 to TRBJ2-7; tentatively, D is TRBD1 (6 bases). Trimming took off 0 bases at V and 2 bases at J, with 11 bases between the two ends. Germline V gives CDR1 KGHSH, CDR2 LQKENI. This CDR3 is built from 15 residues. CDR3 residues: CASSPPRGGPYEQYF. CDR3 DNA sequence: TGTGCCAGCTCACCACCCAGGGGCGGCCCCTACGAGCAGTACTTC.

The chain employs TRBV27 and TRBJ2-5; 8 bases are shared with TRBD1. V gave up 0 bases and J gave up 4 bases; unmatched junction bases: 7. The length of the CDR3 is 16 residues. Germline V gives CDR1 MNHEY, CDR2 SMNVEV (reference sequence). CDR3 in amino acids: CASSLSRTGNGETQYF. The CDR3 bases are TGTGCCAGCAGTTTATCTCGGACAGGGAATGGAGAGACCCAGTACTTC.

The chain employs TRBV5-1 and TRBJ2-3; TRBD1 is a possible D gene (5 bases). The V gene lost 2 bases and the J gene lost 0 bases, with 7 bases spanning the gap. Germline CDR1 is SGHRS and CDR2 is YFSETQ. The CDR3 is made up of 14 amino acids. CDR3 sequence: CASSLTGSTDTQYF. The CDR3 region has the DNA TGCGCCAGCAGCTTAACAGGAAGCACAGATACGCAGTATTTT.

The chain carries TRBV5-1 and TRBJ1-5; the D gene is possibly TRBD1 (6 bases). The length of the CDR3 is 13 residues. Germline CDR1 is SGHRS and CDR2 is YFSETQ. V was pared by 5 bases and J by 5 bases, with 11 bases between. CDR3 sequence: CASRRGADQPQHF. In nucleotides, the CDR3 is TGCGCCAGCAGGCGGGGGGCCGATCAGCCCCAGCATTTT.

V and J are TRBV27 and TRBJ1-1; D not certain. From germline, CDR1 is MNHEY and CDR2 SMNVEV (reference sequence). This CDR3 is built from 14 residues. Trimming removed 5 bases at V and 5 bases at J, with 15 bases between. The CDR3 reads CASSPEGARTEAFF. Here the CDR3 DNA reads TGTGCCAGCAGTCCCGAAGGTGCGAGGACTGAAGCTTTCTTT.

The V call is TRBV28, the J call TRBJ1-6; weak D call: TRBD1 (6 bases). The CDR3 spans 13 residues. Trimming cost V 6 bases and J 9 bases, with 12 bases left between them. Germline CDR1 MDHEN, CDR2 SYDVKM. The CDR3 loop reads CASRLTGISPLHF. The CDR3 DNA follows: TGTGCCAGCAGACTCACAGGGATTTCACCCCTCCACTTT.

The rearrangement links TRBV7-6 to TRBJ2-7; 8 bases line up with TRBD1. Trimming at V came to 1 base and at J to 4 bases, leaving 6 bases not matched to a gene. Germline CDR1 SGHVS, CDR2 FNYEAQ. The CDR3 is 15 amino acids. CDR3 protein: CASSLVAGGVYEQYF. The CDR3 DNA follows: TGTGCCAGCAGCTTAGTGGCAGGGGGCGTTTACGAGCAGTACTTC. The full variable domain, completed using reference TRBV7-6 and TRBJ2-7, is GAGVSQSPRYKVTKRGQDVALRCDPISGHVSLYWYRQALGQGPEFLTYFNYEAQQDKSGLPNDRFSAERPEGSISTLTIQRTEQRDSAMYRCASSLVAGGVYEQYFGPGTRLTVT.

The chain recombines TRBV4-3 with TRBJ2-7, with 10 nucleotides matching TRBD2. CDR3 length equals 15 residues. The germline CDR1 and CDR2 sequences are LGHNA and YSLEER. V lost 4 bases to trimming and J lost 2 bases; unmatched junction nucleotides: 5. CDR3 sequence reads: CASSLRLAGPYEQYF. CDR3 nucleotides: TGCGCCAGCAGCCTCCGACTAGCGGGTCCCTACGAGCAGTACTTC.

The rearrangement links TRBV28 to TRBJ1-6; 9 nucleotides match TRBD1. The CDR3 totals 14 residues. V lost 4 bases, J lost 11 bases, and 6 bases stayed unmatched. The germline V gene has CDR1 MDHEN and CDR2 SYDVKM. CDR3 DNA sequence: TGTGCCAGCAGTTGGGACAGGGAGGACCCACCCCTCCACTTT. Translating gives CASSWDREDPPLHF.